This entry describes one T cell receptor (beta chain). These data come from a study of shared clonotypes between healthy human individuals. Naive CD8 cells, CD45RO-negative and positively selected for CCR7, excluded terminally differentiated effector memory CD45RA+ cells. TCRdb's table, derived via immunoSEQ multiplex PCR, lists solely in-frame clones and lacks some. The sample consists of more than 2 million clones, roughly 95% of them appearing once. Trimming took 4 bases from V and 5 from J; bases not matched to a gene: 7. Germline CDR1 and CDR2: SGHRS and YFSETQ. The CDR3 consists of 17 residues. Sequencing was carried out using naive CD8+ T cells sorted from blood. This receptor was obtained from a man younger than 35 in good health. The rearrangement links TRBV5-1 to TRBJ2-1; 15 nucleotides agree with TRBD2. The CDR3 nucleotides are TGCGCCAGCAGCCTAGGACTAGCGGGGGGGTCCCACAATGAGCAGTTCTTC. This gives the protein CASSLGLAGGSHNEQFF. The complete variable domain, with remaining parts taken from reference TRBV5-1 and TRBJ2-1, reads KAGVTQTPRYLIKTRGQQVTLSCSPISGHRSVSWYQQTPGQGLQFLFEYFSETQRNKGNFPGRFSGRQFSNSRSEMNVSTLELGDSALYLCASSLGLAGGSHNEQFFGPGTRLTVL.